The 8 T cell receptor beta chains below come from one sample, sequenced in a study of Graves' ophthalmopathy and Graves' hyperthyroidism. Transcripts of RNA were the source for amplifying TCR beta CDR3 regions. The first-round RT-PCR employed HTBI primers together with the Qiagen OneStep RT-PCR kit. A multiplex PCR was then performed as the second round. TCRdb independently ran MiXCR on the multiplex PCR reads; one entry per CDR3 protein. The data show about 410,000 distinct CDR3 sequences, approximately 16% seen once. Sequenced material: peripheral blood. These receptors came from a woman younger than 30 with Graves' ophthalmopathy.

This clonotype appeared many times. The CDR3 sequence is CASSLGGELKTYEQYF. The CDR3 coding sequence is TGTGCCAGCAGCTTAGGAGGAGAGCTAAAAACCTACGAGCAGTACTTC. The rearrangement uses TRBV7-2 and TRBJ2-7; no firm D call. Trimming pared 1 base from V and 2 bases from J, leaving 15 bases between. The germline V gene encodes CDR1 SGHTA and CDR2 FQGNSA. The CDR3 contains 16 residues.

This clonotype was observed many times. The chain has TRBV29-1 and TRBJ1-3; a weak D match, TRBD1 (5 bases). The CDR3 consists of 13 residues. V was pared by 7 bases and J by 0 bases, with 10 bases between. Per the germline V gene, CDR1 is SQVTM and CDR2 is ANQGSEA. This chain's CDR3 is CSADDSSGNTIYF. The DNA for the CDR3 is TGCAGCGCCGACGACAGCTCTGGAAACACCATATATTTT.

This chain links TRBV29-1 with TRBJ2-2, with 9 bases lining up with TRBD1. Germline values: CDR1 SQVTM, CDR2 ANQGSEA. J was trimmed by 6 bases and V by 6 bases; bases with no gene match: 14. The CDR3 totals 16 residues. The CDR3 DNA is TGCAGCGTGAGGCCCACCGGGACAGGGAAGGCCGGGGAGCTGTTTTTT. Translated: CSVRPTGTGKAGELFF.

This sequence joins TRBV3-1 and TRBJ2-7; no definite D call. The germline V gene has CDR1 LGHDT and CDR2 YNNKEL (reference sequence). Trimming cost V 2 bases and J 2 bases, with 13 bases left between them. This CDR3 has 15 residues. The DNA of the CDR3 is TGTGCCAGCAGCCAATCGGCCGTACGCCCCTACGAGCAGTACTTC. It specifies CASSQSAVRPYEQYF.

This clonotype was seen repeatedly, ten times or more. This sequence joins TRBV7-2 and TRBJ2-7; 7 nucleotides line up with TRBD2. Germline CDR1 and CDR2: SGHTA and FQGNSA. This CDR3 spans 14 amino acids. Trimming at V came to 6 bases and at J to 2 bases, leaving 7 bases not matched to a gene. CDR3 in amino acids: CASREPGGTYEQYF. Written as DNA, the CDR3 is TGTGCCAGCAGGGAACCGGGGGGAACCTACGAGCAGTACTTC.

Concerning this clonotype itself: It may be a read error: a sequence one base away is much more abundant. The chain carries TRBV6-4 and TRBJ2-7; D tentatively fits TRBD1 or TRBD2 (5 bases each). V lost 3 bases, J lost 5 bases, and 23 bases lay in between. CDR1 is MRHNA, CDR2 SNTAGT, per germline. This CDR3 has 17 amino acids. CDR3 sequence (DNA): TGTGCCAGCAGTGAATGGTCATTGCGGGCAGGGATCCACGAGCAGTACTTC. It is translated as CASSEWSLRAGIHEQYF.

This clonotype was recorded at least ten times. The chain couples TRBV7-8 to TRBJ1-1; 10 nucleotides align to TRBD1. CDR1 SGHVS and CDR2 FQNEAQ come from the germline V gene. The J segment lost 6 bases and the V segment lost 5 bases, leaving 9 bases of the junction unmatched. The CDR3 length is 15 residues. CDR3 residues: CASSPGGQGGPEAFF. In nucleotides, the CDR3 is TGTGCCAGCAGCCCCGGTGGACAGGGGGGCCCTGAAGCTTTCTTT.

On this clonotype: A read error may be the cause here, since a much bigger clone is one base away. The missing conserved phenylalanine or tryptophan at the end of this CDR3 makes a read error likely. The J gene is TRBJ1-2, the V gene TRBV20-1; 7 nucleotides line up with TRBD1. Germline values: CDR1 DFQATT, CDR2 SNEGSKA (reference sequence). The CDR3 runs to 12 residues. Trimming removed 6 bases from V and 8 bases from J; junction bases left unmatched: 9. The CDR3 DNA follows: TGCAGTGCCATCAACAGGGGAGGAGGCTACACCGTC. This gives the protein CSAINRGGGYTV.